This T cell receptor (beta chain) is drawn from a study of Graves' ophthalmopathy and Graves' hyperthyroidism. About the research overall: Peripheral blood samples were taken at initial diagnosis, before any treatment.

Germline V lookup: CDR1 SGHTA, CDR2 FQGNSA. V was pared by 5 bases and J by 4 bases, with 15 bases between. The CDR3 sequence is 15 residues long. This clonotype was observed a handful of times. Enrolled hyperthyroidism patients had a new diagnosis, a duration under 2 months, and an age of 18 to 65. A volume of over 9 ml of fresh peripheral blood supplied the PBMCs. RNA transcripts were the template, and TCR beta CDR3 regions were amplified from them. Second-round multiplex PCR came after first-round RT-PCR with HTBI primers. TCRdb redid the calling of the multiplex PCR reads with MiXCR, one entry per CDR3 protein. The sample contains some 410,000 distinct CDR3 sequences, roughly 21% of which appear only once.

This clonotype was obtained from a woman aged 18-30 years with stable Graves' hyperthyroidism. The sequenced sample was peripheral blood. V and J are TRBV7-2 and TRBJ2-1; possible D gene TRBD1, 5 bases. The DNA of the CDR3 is TGTGCCAGCAGCGCGACAGCCCAACGTTACAATGAGCAGTTCTTC. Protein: CASSATAQRYNEQFF.